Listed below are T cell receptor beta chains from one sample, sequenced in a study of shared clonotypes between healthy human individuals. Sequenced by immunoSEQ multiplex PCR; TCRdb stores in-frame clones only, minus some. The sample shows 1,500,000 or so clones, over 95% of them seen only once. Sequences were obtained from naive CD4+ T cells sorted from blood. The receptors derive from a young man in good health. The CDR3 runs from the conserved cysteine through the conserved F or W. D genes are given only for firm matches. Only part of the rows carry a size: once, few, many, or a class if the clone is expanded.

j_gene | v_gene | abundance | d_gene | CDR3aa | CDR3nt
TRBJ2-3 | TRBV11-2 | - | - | CASSPSPDSDTQYF | TGTGCCAGCAGCCCGAGCCCCGACTCGGATACGCAGTATTTT
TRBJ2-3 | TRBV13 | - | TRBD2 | CASSLSGVDTQYF | TGTGCCAGCAGCTTAAGCGGGGTAGATACGCAGTATTTT
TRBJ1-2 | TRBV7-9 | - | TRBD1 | CASGQVDGYTF | TGTGCCAGCGGACAGGTGGATGGCTACACCTTC
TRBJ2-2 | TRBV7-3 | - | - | CASSLTIRGVGAGELFF | TGTGCCAGCAGCTTAACGATCCGGGGAGTAGGGGCCGGGGAGCTGTTTTTT
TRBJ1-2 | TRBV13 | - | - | CASSFVANYGYTF | TGTGCCAGCAGCTTCGTAGCTAACTATGGCTACACCTTC
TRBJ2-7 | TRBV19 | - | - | CASSVSGPLPPDEQYF | TGTGCCAGTAGTGTCTCGGGCCCACTTCCCCCGGACGAGCAGTACTTC
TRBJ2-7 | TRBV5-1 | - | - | CASSSSGTLYEQYF | TGCGCCAGCAGCTCCTCCGGGACTCTCTACGAGCAGTACTTC
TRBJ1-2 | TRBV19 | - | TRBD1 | CASRQTGPVGYTF | TGTGCCAGTAGACAGACAGGGCCGGTTGGCTACACCTTC
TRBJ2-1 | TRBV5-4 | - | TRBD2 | CASSREARDEQFF | TGTGCCAGCAGCCGGGAGGCTCGGGATGAGCAGTTCTTC
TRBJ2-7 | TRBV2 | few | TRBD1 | CASKRDRVLYEQYF | TGTGCCAGCAAGAGGGACAGGGTACTCTACGAGCAGTACTTC
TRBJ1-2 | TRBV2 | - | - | CASSETPAGYTF | TGTGCCAGCAGTGAAACCCCGGCCGGCTACACCTTC
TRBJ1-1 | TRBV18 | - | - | CASSGQLNTEAFF | TGTGCCAGCTCGGGACAACTGAACACTGAAGCTTTCTTT
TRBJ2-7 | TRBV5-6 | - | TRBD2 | CASSLALTSGSLYEQYF | TGTGCCAGCAGCTTGGCCTTGACTAGCGGGAGCCTCTACGAGCAGTACTTC
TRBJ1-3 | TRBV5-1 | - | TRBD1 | CASSPGTAGNTIYF | TGCGCCAGCAGCCCAGGGACAGCTGGAAACACCATATATTTT
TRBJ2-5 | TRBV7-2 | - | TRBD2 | CASSLVAGANQETQYF | TGTGCCAGCAGCTTAGTCGCGGGAGCGAACCAAGAGACCCAGTACTTC
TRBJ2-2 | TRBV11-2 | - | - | CASSFQRMGLNTGELFF | TGTGCCAGCAGCTTCCAGAGGATGGGTCTGAACACCGGGGAGCTGTTTTTT
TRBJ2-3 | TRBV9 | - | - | CASSVDKGTDTQYF | TGTGCCAGCAGCGTAGATAAGGGCACAGATACGCAGTATTTT
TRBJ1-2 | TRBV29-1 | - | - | CSVEGDSGGYTF | TGCAGCGTTGAAGGAGATTCGGGGGGCTACACCTTC
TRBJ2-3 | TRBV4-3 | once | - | CASSRLGSTQYF | TGCGCCAGCAGCCGGTTAGGCTCTACGCAGTATTTT
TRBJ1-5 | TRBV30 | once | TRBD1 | CAWSSDGTGGAISNQPQHF | TGTGCCTGGAGTTCAGATGGGACAGGGGGCGCGATTAGCAATCAGCCCCAGCATTTT
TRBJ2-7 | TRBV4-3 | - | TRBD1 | CASSQVGDSSYEQYF | TGCGCCAGCAGCCAAGTTGGGGACAGCTCCTACGAGCAGTACTTC
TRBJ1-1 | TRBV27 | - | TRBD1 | CASRRTGGEAFF | TGTGCCAGCAGAAGGACAGGGGGAGAAGCTTTCTTT
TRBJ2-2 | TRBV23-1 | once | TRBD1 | CACGTGVVGELFF | TGCGCCTGCGGGACAGGGGTTGTCGGGGAGCTGTTTTTT
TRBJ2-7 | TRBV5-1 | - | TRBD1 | CASSSRPGQYSYEQYF | TGCGCCAGCAGCTCCCGCCCGGGACAGTACTCCTACGAGCAGTACTTC
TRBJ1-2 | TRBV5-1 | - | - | CASSPADRDFRRYTF | TGCGCCAGCAGCCCGGCGGACAGAGACTTTAGGCGCTACACCTTC
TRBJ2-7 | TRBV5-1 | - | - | CASSSRVVDAAYEQYF | TGCGCCAGCAGCAGCAGGGTTGTGGACGCAGCCTACGAGCAGTACTTC
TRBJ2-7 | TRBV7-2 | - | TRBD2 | CASSLILGSGLARPYEQYF | TGTGCCAGCAGCTTAATCTTGGGTTCCGGACTAGCTCGCCCCTACGAGCAGTACTTC
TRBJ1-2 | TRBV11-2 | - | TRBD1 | CASSSITDRVRNYGYTF | TGTGCCAGCAGCTCCATCACAGACAGGGTCAGAAACTATGGCTACACCTTC
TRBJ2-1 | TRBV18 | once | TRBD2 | CASSPLGLAGAPAEQFF | TGTGCCAGCTCACCATTGGGACTAGCGGGGGCCCCGGCTGAGCAGTTCTTC
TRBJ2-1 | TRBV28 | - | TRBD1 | CASSLHRGVLNEQFF | TGTGCCAGCAGTTTGCACAGGGGAGTCTTGAATGAGCAGTTCTTC
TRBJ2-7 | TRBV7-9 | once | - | CASSLATGREQYF | TGTGCCAGCAGCTTAGCGACGGGACGCGAGCAGTACTTC
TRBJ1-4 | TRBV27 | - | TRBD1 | CASSPKGLRTGRQKEKLFF | TGTGCCAGCAGTCCCAAAGGCTTACGGACAGGACGGCAGAAAGAAAAACTGTTTTTT
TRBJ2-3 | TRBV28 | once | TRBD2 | CASSPGLAGRTDTQYF | TGTGCCAGCAGTCCTGGACTAGCGGGACGCACAGATACGCAGTATTTT
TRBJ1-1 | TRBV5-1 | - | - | CASTLTGGDTEAFF | TGCGCCAGCACCCTCACCGGGGGGGACACTGAAGCTTTCTTT
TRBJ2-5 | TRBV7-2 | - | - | CASSLSGIETQYF | TGTGCCAGCAGCCTTTCGGGGATAGAGACCCAGTACTTC